The sequence of this T cell receptor (beta chain) was determined in a study of shared clonotypes between healthy human individuals. Study-level information: Each donor's CD8 memory used one plate, CD8 naive two, each CD4 subset three. Study results and caveats: Relative to their counterparts shared across all four donors, non-shared clonotypes exhibited diminished generation probabilities.

To note about this clone: Its target is unknown.

There are 17 residues in the CDR3. The V gene's germline CDR1 is MGHRA and CDR2 YSYEKL. The trim removed 3 bases at V and 2 bases at J, leaving 12 bases unmatched. The input for sorted-subset replicate PCRs was around 200 ng DNA, 25,000 to 35,000 T cell genomes. Clones were read by immunoSEQ multiplex PCR, and TCRdb kept only the in-frame ones, dropping some. The table has 600,000 to 750,000 clones, 55% to 75% seen once. J is TRBJ2-5 and V is TRBV4-1; 7 nucleotides line up with TRBD2. The clonotype was recovered from a woman in her thirties in good health. Sequencing used memory CD4+ T cells sorted from blood. The sample's subset: CD45RA-negative fraction. CDR3 nucleotide sequence: TGCGCCAGCAGCCAGCCCCCTCCGGGACTAAAGCAAGAGACCCAGTACTTC. Its protein is CASSQPPPGLKQETQYF.